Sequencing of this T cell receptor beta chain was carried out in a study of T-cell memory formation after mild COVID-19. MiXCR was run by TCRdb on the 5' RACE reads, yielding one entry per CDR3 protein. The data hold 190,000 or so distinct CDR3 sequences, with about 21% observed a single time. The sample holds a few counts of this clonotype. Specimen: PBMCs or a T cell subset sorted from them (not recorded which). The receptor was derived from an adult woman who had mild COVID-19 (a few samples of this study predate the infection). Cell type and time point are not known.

The CDR3 sequence: CASSPVLETNYGYTF. The CDR3 bases are TGTGCCAGCAGCCCCGTCCTGGAGACTAACTATGGCTACACCTTC. This rearrangement joins TRBV11-2 to TRBJ1-2, with D uncertain. CDR1 and CDR2 (germline): SGHAT, FQNNGV. V was clipped by 5 bases and J by 0 bases, with 13 bases between them. This CDR3 region has 15 residues.